These T cell receptor beta chains were read from a single sample in a study of radiotherapy plus CTLA-4 blockade in lung cancer. The method was immunoSEQ multiplex PCR; TCRdb's version includes in-frame clones alone and lacks a portion of them. Here the sample spans about 98,000 clones, 70% to 90% being singletons. The material was peripheral blood, obtained from a patient treated with radiotherapy plus ipilimumab. The source is a human donor with non-small cell lung cancer that progressed on radiotherapy plus ipilimumab. The CDR3 runs from the conserved cysteine through the conserved F or W. The order of the fields is CDR3 DNA, CDR3 protein, J gene, D gene, clone size, V gene. A D gene is named only where the DNA matches it firmly. Only part of the rows carry a size: once, few, many, or a class if the clone is expanded.

DNA: TGTGCCAGTAGCCAAGGGACAGGGGGCGGCTTATCCTACAATGAGCAGTTCTTC
CDR3: CASSQGTGGGLSYNEQFF
J: TRBJ2-1
D: TRBD1
size: -
V: TRBV19

DNA: TGTGCCAGCAGCCCCCGGGACAGGGGAATCATGAACACTGAAGCTTTCTTT
CDR3: CASSPRDRGIMNTEAFF
J: TRBJ1-1
D: TRBD1
size: -
V: TRBV7-6

DNA: TGTGCCAGCAGCAAAAAGCAGGGCTCCCTAAGAGGCTACGAGCAGTACTTC
CDR3: CASSKKQGSLRGYEQYF
J: TRBJ2-7
D: -
size: -
V: TRBV21-1

DNA: TGCGCCAGCAGCTATTCGTCGGGGGGCAATCAGCCCCAGCATTTT
CDR3: CASSYSSGGNQPQHF
J: TRBJ1-5
D: -
size: -
V: TRBV5-1

DNA: TGTGCCAGCAGTTACGATGGAAATAACTATGGCTACACCTTC
CDR3: CASSYDGNNYGYTF
J: TRBJ1-2
D: -
size: -
V: TRBV6-6

DNA: TGTGCCAGCAGCCAAGATGGTTCAGATACGCAGTATTTT
CDR3: CASSQDGSDTQYF
J: TRBJ2-3
D: -
size: -
V: TRBV4-2

DNA: TGTGCCAGCAGCCCATTAGCGGGAGGGCCGTTGAACACCGGGGAGCTGTTTTTT
CDR3: CASSPLAGGPLNTGELFF
J: TRBJ2-2
D: TRBD2
size: -
V: TRBV5-4

DNA: TGTGCCAGCAGCTTTGACCAATACTCTGGAAACACCATATATTTT
CDR3: CASSFDQYSGNTIYF
J: TRBJ1-3
D: -
size: -
V: TRBV11-2

DNA: TGTGCCAGCAGTTACTCGGGCATAAACACTGAAGCTTTCTTT
CDR3: CASSYSGINTEAFF
J: TRBJ1-1
D: -
size: -
V: TRBV6-5

DNA: TGTGCCAGCAGTCTGGACAGGGGCCAGCCCCAGCATTTT
CDR3: CASSLDRGQPQHF
J: TRBJ1-5
D: TRBD1
size: -
V: TRBV7-6

DNA: TGTGCCAGCAGCTTAGCGGGGACTAGCGGAACCTACGAGCAGTACTTC
CDR3: CASSLAGTSGTYEQYF
J: TRBJ2-7
D: TRBD2
size: -
V: TRBV7-9

DNA: TGTGCCAGCAGCCCGCAATCCTTAAGCTCTGGAAACACCATATATTTT
CDR3: CASSPQSLSSGNTIYF
J: TRBJ1-3
D: -
size: -
V: TRBV7-9

DNA: TGTGCCTGGGCAGCGGGAGGCGGAGATACGCAGTATTTT
CDR3: CAWAAGGGDTQYF
J: TRBJ2-3
D: TRBD2
size: -
V: TRBV30

DNA: TGTGCCAGCAGTTACTTCGGGGGAGAGTCTGGCGAGCAGTACTTC
CDR3: CASSYFGGESGEQYF
J: TRBJ2-7
D: -
size: -
V: TRBV6-6

DNA: TGTGCCAGCAGCTTGGGGGGTCGAAGCTCCTACAATGAGCAGTTCTTC
CDR3: CASSLGGRSSYNEQFF
J: TRBJ2-1
D: -
size: -
V: TRBV5-6

DNA: TGTGCCAGCAGCGGGGTAATAGATACGCAGTATTTT
CDR3: CASSGVIDTQYF
J: TRBJ2-3
D: -
size: -
V: TRBV2

DNA: TGTGCCAGCAGCTTGTATGGTGGCAATCAGCCCCAGCATTTT
CDR3: CASSLYGGNQPQHF
J: TRBJ1-5
D: -
size: -
V: TRBV5-6

DNA: TGTGCCAGCTCACCGCAGGGACAGGGGTCCTTCTATGGCTACACCTTC
CDR3: CASSPQGQGSFYGYTF
J: TRBJ1-2
D: TRBD1
size: -
V: TRBV18

DNA: TGTGCCACAACCCTCGGGACAGGGTTAGGCTACACCTTC
CDR3: CATTLGTGLGYTF
J: TRBJ1-2
D: TRBD1
size: -
V: TRBV2

DNA: TGTGCCAGCAGTGGTGGACAGGGGGCGGTTACCGGGGAGCTGTTTTTT
CDR3: CASSGGQGAVTGELFF
J: TRBJ2-2
D: TRBD1
size: -
V: TRBV6-1

DNA: TGTGCCAGCAGCTCCCGAGGACACGAGCAGTACTTC
CDR3: CASSSRGHEQYF
J: TRBJ2-7
D: -
size: -
V: TRBV11-3

DNA: TGTGCCAGCAGCTCACTTCCGGGACAGGGGGCGGTCACTGAAGCTTTCTTT
CDR3: CASSSLPGQGAVTEAFF
J: TRBJ1-1
D: TRBD1
size: -
V: TRBV7-9

DNA: TGTGCCAGTAGTATGGGCATCCTGGTCCTCAGCAATGAGCAGTTCTTC
CDR3: CASSMGILVLSNEQFF
J: TRBJ2-1
D: -
size: -
V: TRBV19

DNA: TGTGCCAGCATCAAGCCTCGTGGTAGCGGGATTGCCGATGAGCAGTTCTTC
CDR3: CASIKPRGSGIADEQFF
J: TRBJ2-1
D: TRBD2
size: -
V: TRBV5-8

DNA: TGTGCCAGCAGTGAAGCCCCGGGCAGTGAAAAACTGTTTTTT
CDR3: CASSEAPGSEKLFF
J: TRBJ1-4
D: -
size: -
V: TRBV6-1

DNA: TGCGCCAGCAGCTTGGAACTAGCGGGACATGAGCAGTTCTTC
CDR3: CASSLELAGHEQFF
J: TRBJ2-1
D: TRBD2
size: once
V: TRBV5-1

DNA: TGTGCCAGCAGTTCCCCCGGGGGGCGACAAGAGACCCAGTACTTC
CDR3: CASSSPGGRQETQYF
J: TRBJ2-5
D: -
size: few
V: TRBV6-5

DNA: TGTGCCAGCAGTTTTATGGGCCCCGGAGGACAGGGGGCTGATGGCTACACCTTC
CDR3: CASSFMGPGGQGADGYTF
J: TRBJ1-2
D: TRBD1
size: -
V: TRBV27

DNA: TGTGCCATCAGTGAGTCCACTACCTCCGGTCGGGAGCAGTACTTC
CDR3: CAISESTTSGREQYF
J: TRBJ2-7
D: -
size: -
V: TRBV10-3

DNA: TGTGCCAGCAGTTACGGGGATACGGGACTAGGACATCAGCAGTACTTC
CDR3: CASSYGDTGLGHQQYF
J: TRBJ2-7
D: TRBD2
size: -
V: TRBV6-5

DNA: TGTGCCAGCAGTAAGTCTCCGGGAACCATCACAGATACGCAGTATTTT
CDR3: CASSKSPGTITDTQYF
J: TRBJ2-3
D: -
size: -
V: TRBV2

DNA: TGTGCCAGCAGCCTAGGGGGGACGATCCGGTTTCAGTACTTC
CDR3: CASSLGGTIRFQYF
J: TRBJ2-4
D: -
size: once
V: TRBV28

DNA: TGTGCCAGCAGTGGGGGGGGAACTTACCCTTATGGCTACACCTTC
CDR3: CASSGGGTYPYGYTF
J: TRBJ1-2
D: -
size: -
V: TRBV25-1

DNA: TGTGCCAGCAGCTTAGATAACTCCTACGAGCAGTACTTC
CDR3: CASSLDNSYEQYF
J: TRBJ2-7
D: -
size: -
V: TRBV11-2

DNA: TGTGCCACCAGCAGAGATATCGGCGGGAGAAGATACAATGAGCAGTTCTTC
CDR3: CATSRDIGGRRYNEQFF
J: TRBJ2-1
D: TRBD2
size: few
V: TRBV15

DNA: TGTGCCAGCAGCTTGGACAGGGGCCACGAGCAGTACTTC
CDR3: CASSLDRGHEQYF
J: TRBJ2-7
D: TRBD1
size: -
V: TRBV5-4

DNA: TGTGCCAGCAGCGTAGGGGAGAACTATGGCTACACCTTC
CDR3: CASSVGENYGYTF
J: TRBJ1-2
D: -
size: few
V: TRBV7-9

DNA: TGCACCAGCAGCCAAGATAGCGGGGAGAGGGGCACAGATACGCAGTATTTT
CDR3: CTSSQDSGERGTDTQYF
J: TRBJ2-3
D: -
size: -
V: TRBV1

DNA: TGTGCCAGCAGTTTATCTACAGGGGGCGCGGTGAGATTGGAAAAACTGTTTTTT
CDR3: CASSLSTGGAVRLEKLFF
J: TRBJ1-4
D: TRBD1
size: -
V: TRBV27

DNA: TGTGCCAGCAGTTTCCGACAGAACACCGGGGAGCTGTTTTTT
CDR3: CASSFRQNTGELFF
J: TRBJ2-2
D: -
size: -
V: TRBV2

DNA: TGTGCCAGCAGCCAGGCTAGCATGCAGACCCAGTACTTC
CDR3: CASSQASMQTQYF
J: TRBJ2-5
D: -
size: -
V: TRBV14

DNA: TGTGCCAGCAGCTTAAAGGCTAGCCTTAACACCGGGGAGCTGTTTTTT
CDR3: CASSLKASLNTGELFF
J: TRBJ2-2
D: -
size: -
V: TRBV7-9